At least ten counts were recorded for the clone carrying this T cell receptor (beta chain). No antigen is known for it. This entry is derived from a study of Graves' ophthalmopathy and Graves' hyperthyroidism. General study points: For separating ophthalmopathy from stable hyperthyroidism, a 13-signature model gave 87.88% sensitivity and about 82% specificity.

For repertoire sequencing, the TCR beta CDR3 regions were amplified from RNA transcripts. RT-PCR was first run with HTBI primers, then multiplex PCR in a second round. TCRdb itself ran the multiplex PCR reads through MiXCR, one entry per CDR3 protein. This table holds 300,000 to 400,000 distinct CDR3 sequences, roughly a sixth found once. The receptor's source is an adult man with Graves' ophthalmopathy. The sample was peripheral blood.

The CDR3 region is CASSQTSGGGEQYF. The CDR3 nucleotides read TGTGCCAGCTCCCAGACTAGCGGGGGAGGGGAGCAGTACTTC. The chain carries TRBV27 and TRBJ2-7; 12 bases map to TRBD2. The V gene's germline CDR1 is MNHEY and CDR2 SMNVEV (reference sequence). Losses at the gene ends were 8 bases for V and 7 bases for J; bases not matched to a gene: 9. The CDR3 is made up of 14 amino acids.